Following are 5 T cell receptor beta chains from one sample sequenced in a study of shared clonotypes between healthy human individuals. Profiling relied on immunoSEQ multiplex PCR, and the TCRdb table lists in-frame clones only, not all of them. The top ten hold around 1.1% of the sample, which has roughly 2 million clones, just under 95% seen once. CD8 cells classed as naive were CD45RO-negative and positively selected for CCR7, excluding terminally differentiated effector memory CD45RA+ cells. Sequencing used naive CD8+ T cells sorted from blood. The source is a man between 18 and 35 years old in good health.

The V call is TRBV10-3, the J call TRBJ2-7, with D possibly TRBD2 on 5 matching bases. Trimming took off 2 bases at V and 2 bases at J, with 16 bases between the two ends. CDR3 size: 16 residues. The germline V gene has CDR1 ENHRY and CDR2 SYGVKD. The CDR3 loop reads CAISEPSREIPYEQYF. The CDR3 DNA sequence: TGTGCCATCAGTGAGCCTTCCCGGGAAATTCCCTACGAGCAGTACTTC.

The chain joins TRBV9 to TRBJ2-3; TRBD1 aligns across 7 bases. Losses at the gene ends were 3 bases for V and 4 bases for J; bases not matched to a gene: 5. The CDR3 contains 14 residues. Germline CDR1 and CDR2: SGDLS and YYNGEE. The CDR3 protein is CASSDRGTSDTQYF. The CDR3 nucleotides are TGTGCCAGCAGCGACAGGGGTACCTCAGATACGCAGTATTTT.

The sample holds one count of this clone. The chain recombines TRBV7-8 with TRBJ1-3; 7 nucleotides match TRBD1. The CDR3 extends over 17 amino acids. Unmatched junction bases numbered 6, after V lost 1 base and J lost 0 bases. The germline gives CDR1 SGHVS, CDR2 FQNEAQ. CDR3 residues: CASSLDNRGYSGNTIYF. The CDR3 coding sequence is TGTGCCAGCAGCTTAGATAACAGGGGCTACTCTGGAAACACCATATATTTT. Full variable domain (remainder filled in from reference TRBV7-8 and TRBJ1-3): GAGVSQSPRYKVAKRGQDVALRCDPISGHVSLFWYQQALGQGPEFLTYFQNEAQLDKSGLPSDRFFAERPEGSVSTLKIQRTQQEDSAVYLCASSLDNRGYSGNTIYFGEGSWLTVV.

The chain couples TRBV2 to TRBJ2-3; D is unclear. The germline CDR1 and CDR2 sequences are SNHLY and FYNNEI. This CDR3 comprises 11 residues. The ends were cut back, 6 bases at V and 4 bases at J, with 5 bases in the middle. The chain's CDR3 is CASRLADTQYF. In DNA, the CDR3 is TGTGCCAGCAGATTGGCAGATACGCAGTATTTT.

This chain links TRBV7-8 with TRBJ1-5, with D possibly being TRBD1 (5 bases). The CDR3 covers 14 residues. Germline values: CDR1 SGHVS, CDR2 FQNEAQ. Trimming took off 5 bases at V and 2 bases at J, with 10 bases between the two ends. The CDR3 coding sequence is TGTGCCAGCAGCGCGACAGAGGGCAATCAGCCCCAGCATTTT. Translated, it gives CASSATEGNQPQHF.